This paragraph reports one T cell receptor (beta chain). This clonotype came up many times. The antigen this receptor binds is unknown. No clone much larger than this one lies a single base away; base qualities are absent. Library creation used 5' RACE. The run used an Illumina HiSeq 2500. A second PCR of 7 to 11 cycles was run with a J-beta primer mix and a sample-barcoded 5' primer. A template-switch 5' adaptor carrying 12 random nucleotides introduced a unique molecular identifier onto each TCR beta cDNA molecule. Each sample yielded at least 2.5 million CDR3-containing paired-end reads. The Mint cDNA synthesis kit, primed by a TRBC-specific oligonucleotide, was used to synthesize first-strand cDNA from all RNA. All cDNA was treated with uracil-DNA glycosylase and then went through a first 18-cycle PCR with the universal primers M1SS and BC2_uni_R. The published analysis was carried out like this. Normalization of each sample was performed by random selection of 1 million high-quality reads, each carrying a distinct molecular identifier. Reads with shared molecular identifiers were discarded instead of being binned into consensus sequences. MiTCR, run with a Q25 quality threshold and the strictest error-elimination algorithm, handled CDR3 identification, clonotype clustering and error correction. A nonparametric unseen species model with Euler transformation was used to estimate lower-bound total TCR beta diversity. TCRdb passed the public sequencing reads through fastp at Q25 and MiXCR, retaining productive beta sequences. Every distinct CDR3 protein forms one entry, paired with its most common genes and DNA. The V and J calls reflect TCRdb's pipeline rather than the authors' work. Within this sample are roughly 1.5 million distinct CDR3 sequences, with approximately 43% of them counted one time only. The top ten hold about 4.1% of the sample.

The donors were 40 or so Caucasian individuals from Russia, aged roughly 6 to 100 years, who were systemically healthy. Approximately 9 milliliters of peripheral blood were collected from each donor into EDTA-treated Vacutainer tubes. Ficoll-Paque density-gradient centrifugation was used to isolate PBMCs, with at least 6.5 million per sample. Total RNA was extracted from PBMCs with Trizol reagent, with at least 6 micrograms obtained per sample. The percentages of naive CD45RAhigh/CD27high T cells were determined by flow cytometry on a PBMC aliquot from every donor. The V end loses 0 bases and the J end loses 3 bases, and a stretch of 5 bases separates them. CDR1 and CDR2 were assigned from the germline V gene as MGHDK and SYGVNS. Taken from cysteine to phenylalanine, the CDR3 has 14 residues. This entry keeps only the CDR3 DNA: 42 bases, framed from base 1. This sample is part of a study of blood T cells in healthy people across ages (dated by TCRdb to 2014 to 2015). About the full investigation: In model experiments, roughly one uniquely barcoded TCR beta cDNA molecule per two T cells was captured by template switching. To avoid experimental bias, donors of different ages were randomly spread across the sequencing lanes. Four age groups were formed from the donors: young (average approximately 17 years), middle-aged (around 40), aged (62) and long-lived (more than 75). Age-related changes in TCR beta repertoire diversity were measured in the study by deep sequencing normalized with unique cDNA molecular identifiers. The study analyzed two additional independent replicas of 1 million unique cDNA reads from the same blood draw for two donors, one aged 18 to 29 and one aged 80 or older.

Findings and caveats that apply to the study as a whole: A strong correlation was found between observed TCR beta diversity and the percentage of naive T cells measured by flow cytometry. Compared with the aged group, the long-lived group had more naive CD4+ T cells, fewer expanded clones and increased TCR diversity, a pattern suggesting age selection. Because profiling used bulk unsorted PBMCs, naive and antigen-experienced compartments could not be compared conclusively. As age increased, observed TCR beta diversity per million T cells dropped in a roughly linear way, and a significant reduction was already evident by age around 41. Estimates of total diversity from one million sequenced T cells were regarded as lower bounds and underestimates. The CMV infection status of donors was not known, potentially confounding age-related changes in expanded clonotypes.

The clonotype originates from a woman aged 18-29 years in good health. The sample comprised blood. The V and J genes are TRBV25-1 and TRBJ2-2; the D segment cannot be called with confidence. This receptor carries the CDR3 CASSEYRDTGELFF. The nucleotide sequence is TGTGCCAGCAGTGAATACCGGGACACCGGGGAGCTGTTTTTT.